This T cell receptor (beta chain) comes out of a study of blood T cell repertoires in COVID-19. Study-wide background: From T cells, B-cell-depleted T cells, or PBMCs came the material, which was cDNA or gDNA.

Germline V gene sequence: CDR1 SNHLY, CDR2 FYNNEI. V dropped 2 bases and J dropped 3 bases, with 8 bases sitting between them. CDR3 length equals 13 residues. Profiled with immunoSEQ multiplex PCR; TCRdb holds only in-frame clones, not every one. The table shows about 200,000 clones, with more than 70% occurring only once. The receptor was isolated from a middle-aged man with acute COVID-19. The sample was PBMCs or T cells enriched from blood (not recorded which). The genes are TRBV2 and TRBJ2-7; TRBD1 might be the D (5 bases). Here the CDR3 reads CASSEIQGYEQYF. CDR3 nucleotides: TGTGCCAGCAGTGAAATCCAGGGCTACGAGCAGTACTTC.